Below, 27 T cell receptor beta chains from the same sample are listed, as sequenced in a study of cytomegalovirus exposure and HLA in healthy donors. With 60 Vbeta and 13 Jbeta primers, the PCR was carried out. TCRdb's table, derived via immunoSEQ multiplex PCR, lists solely in-frame clones and lacks some. The sample lists roughly 200,000 clones, roughly 80% occurring once. Sequences were obtained from PBMCs. Receptor source: a woman in her twenties or thirties in good health and CMV-seronegative.

The chain is built from TRBV5-5 and TRBJ1-5; unclear D gene. Trimming removed 4 bases at V and 2 bases at J, with 13 bases between. The V gene's germline CDR1 is SGHKS and CDR2 YYEKEE (reference sequence). The CDR3 loop spans 15 amino acids. CDR3 nucleotide sequence: TGTGCCAGCAGCGTTGGGAGCAGAGGCAATCAGCCCCAGCATTTT. Its translation is CASSVGSRGNQPQHF.

This clone was detected only a few times. The rearrangement joins TRBV7-9 to TRBJ1-1; D ambiguous. Germline V CDR1 and CDR2: SEHNR, FQNEAQ (reference sequence). V lost 2 bases and J lost 4, with 11 bases in between. The CDR3 is 14 residues long. The CDR3 here is CASSLILRGTEAFF. The CDR3, as DNA: TGTGCCAGCAGCTTAATCCTCCGGGGCACTGAAGCTTTCTTT.

The chain is built from TRBV28 and TRBJ2-7, with D unclear. Germline V gene sequence: CDR1 MDHEN, CDR2 SYDVKM. V was cut by 4 bases and J by 4 bases, with 14 bases left in between. This CDR3 is built from 14 residues. The CDR3 DNA is TGTGCCAGCAGTTCTTCAGAAAGCGTGTACGAGCAGTACTTC. It encodes CASSSSESVYEQYF.

As for this clone: Relative to the germline gene, one junction end is altered; a read error may explain this. The chain joins TRBV7-9 to TRBJ1-2; 8 bases are a match to TRBD1. The CDR3 consists of 16 residues. CDR1 is SEHNR and CDR2 is FQNEAQ in the germline V gene (reference sequence). The DNA for the CDR3 is TGTGCCAGCAGCTCAGGCAGACAGGGGCGGAGGTATGGCTACCCCTTC. Translation: CASSSGRQGRRYGYPF.

This sequence joins TRBV18 and TRBJ2-2; D call uncertain. Trimming stripped 1 base from V and 0 bases from J, with 9 bases between. The CDR3 covers 16 residues. Looked up from germline, CDR1 is KGHSH and CDR2 is LQKENI. CDR3 sequence reads: CASSPLILANTGELFF. CDR3 sequence (DNA): TGTGCCAGCTCACCACTTATTCTAGCGAACACCGGGGAGCTGTTTTTT.

This clone appeared a single time. This chain uses TRBV30 with TRBJ2-2; 13 nucleotides match TRBD2. The CDR3 covers 17 residues. V was pared by 5 bases and J by 5 bases, with 11 bases of the junction left unmatched. Germline-derived CDR1 and CDR2 are GTSNPN and SVGIG (reference sequence). CDR3 amino acids: CAWSLHGGLAGTGELFF. CDR3 DNA: TGTGCCTGGTCCCTTCACGGGGGACTAGCGGGGACCGGGGAGCTGTTTTTT.

This chain links TRBV15 with TRBJ2-3; 8 bases fit TRBD2. With V trimmed by 3 bases and J by 12 bases, 11 bases remained unmatched. Germline V gene lookup returns CDR1 LNHNV and CDR2 YYDKDF (reference sequence). CDR3 length: 14 amino acids. CDR3 sequence reads: CATSRDSGTRVQYF. The CDR3 DNA reads TGTGCCACCAGCAGGGACTCCGGGACTAGGGTTCAGTATTTT.

The rearrangement joins TRBV6-5 to TRBJ1-6; D perhaps matches TRBD1 (6 bases). This CDR3 comprises 16 residues. Germline CDR1 MNHEY, CDR2 SVGAGI. The ends were cut back, 4 bases at V and 0 bases at J, with 10 bases in the middle. The CDR3 loop reads CASSLQGSSYNSPLHF. The DNA of the CDR3 is TGTGCCAGCAGTTTACAGGGCAGCTCCTATAATTCACCCCTCCACTTT.

The chain uses TRBV19 and TRBJ2-1; 9 bases fit TRBD2. CDR3 length: 15 residues. Germline lookup yields CDR1 LNHDA and CDR2 SQIVND (reference sequence). The V gene end was trimmed by 3 bases and the J gene end by 4 bases; junction bases not matched to a gene: 4. The CDR3 bases are TGTGCCAGTAGTATCGAGCGGGGGGCGTACAATGAGCAGTTCTTC. Encoded protein: CASSIERGAYNEQFF. Combining the CDR3 with reference TRBV19 and TRBJ2-1 gives the whole variable domain DGGITQSPKYLFRKEGQNVTLSCEQNLNHDAMYWYRQDPGQGLRLIYYSQIVNDFQKGDIAEGYSVSREKKESFPLTVTSAQKNPTAFYLCASSIERGAYNEQFFGPGTRLTVL.

This chain uses TRBV30 with TRBJ2-5, with TRBD1 matching 9 bases. CDR1 is GTSNPN and CDR2 is SVGIG in the germline V gene (reference sequence). This CDR3 has 15 amino acids. Trimming at V came to 1 base and at J to 4 bases, leaving 7 bases not matched to a gene. CDR3 DNA sequence: TGTGCCTGGAGTGACGAGGACAGGGGAGGAGAGACCCAGTACTTC. Its protein is CAWSDEDRGGETQYF.

The count of this clone is one. The rearrangement uses TRBV27 and TRBJ2-7, with D possibly TRBD2 on 6 matching bases. Trimming removed 3 bases at V and 4 bases at J, with 16 bases between. Germline CDR1 MNHEY, CDR2 SMNVEV (reference sequence). This CDR3 is built from 15 residues. CDR3 DNA sequence: TGTGCCAGCAGTTTTACAGGAGGGGCGTTTTACGAGCAGTACTTC. This sequence encodes CASSFTGGAFYEQYF.

The chain joins TRBV6-5 to TRBJ2-3, with TRBD2 identical over 12 bases. The CDR3 consists of 15 residues. Trimming removed 7 bases from V and 11 bases from J; junction bases left unmatched: 13. Germline-derived CDR1 and CDR2 are MNHEY and SVGAGI. CDR3 sequence: CASTKWASGRGRQYF. DNA of the CDR3: TGTGCCAGCACTAAGTGGGCTAGCGGGAGGGGTAGGCAGTATTTT.

The V call is TRBV4-2, the J call TRBJ2-7; maybe TRBD1 (5 bases). The CDR3 loop spans 14 amino acids. Per germline, CDR1 LGHNA and CDR2 YNFKEQ. Trimming pared 2 bases from V and 4 bases from J, leaving 12 bases between. Here the CDR3 DNA reads TGTGCCAGCAGCCAACGACAGTTTGATTACGAGCAGTACTTC. This codes for CASSQRQFDYEQYF.

The J gene is TRBJ2-5, the V gene TRBV6-1, with D uncertain. Trimming took off 0 bases at V and 2 bases at J, with 4 bases between the two ends. Germline-derived CDR1 and CDR2 are MNHNS and SASEGT. There are 13 residues in the CDR3. This CDR3 is CASSEAPQETQYF. DNA of the CDR3: TGTGCCAGCAGTGAAGCCCCACAAGAGACCCAGTACTTC.

The CDR3 bases are TGTGCCAGCAGTACTTCCAATCAGCCCCAGCATTTT. Its translation is CASSTSNQPQHF. The genes are TRBV5-5 and TRBJ1-5, with D uncertain. The germline V and J ends were trimmed by 5 bases and 3 bases, with 6 bases remaining between them. The V gene's germline CDR1 is SGHKS and CDR2 YYEKEE (reference sequence). The length of the CDR3 is 12 residues.

This chain links TRBV6-7 with TRBJ1-2; the D is unclear. Being an ORF, TRBV6-7 has a function that is uncertain. The V end was cut by 0 bases, the J end by 6 bases, with 8 bases between. This CDR3 has 13 amino acids. DNA of the CDR3: TGTGCCAGCAGTTACTCTCCCCCGGATGGCTACACCTTC. It specifies CASSYSPPDGYTF.

This clone was counted a few times. The CDR3 region has the DNA TGTGCCAGCAGCTTAGTCGGTTCCACCTACGAGCAGTACTTC. It yields the protein CASSLVGSTYEQYF. The genes are TRBV7-9 and TRBJ2-7; D is unresolved. The length of the CDR3 is 14 residues. CDR1 SEHNR and CDR2 FQNEAQ come from the germline V gene (reference sequence). V shed 1 base and J shed 2 bases, with 9 bases lying between them.

The chain joins TRBV7-8 to TRBJ2-7; D is undetermined. CDR3 size: 16 residues. Germline CDR1 SGHVS, CDR2 FQNEAQ. Deletions cut 3 bases from V and 0 bases from J, with 15 bases between. CDR3 protein: CASSFEASLSSYEQYF. For the CDR3, the DNA is TGTGCCAGCAGCTTTGAGGCCTCTCTTAGCTCCTACGAGCAGTACTTC.

The rearrangement links TRBV7-2 to TRBJ1-5; 7 nucleotides match TRBD1. Germline assignment: CDR1 SGHTA and CDR2 FQGNSA. J gave up 5 bases and V 2 bases, and 6 bases lay outside the gene matches. The CDR3 is 15 amino acids. The CDR3: CASSLRGGADQPQHF. In DNA form, the CDR3 reads TGTGCCAGCAGCTTACGAGGGGGCGCAGATCAGCCCCAGCATTTT.

The genes are TRBV18 and TRBJ2-1; 8 bases are a match to TRBD2. With V trimmed by 4 bases and J by 2 bases, 4 bases remained unmatched. There are 15 residues in the CDR3. The germline CDR1 and CDR2 sequences are KGHSH and LQKENI. In DNA form, the CDR3 reads TGTGCCAGCTCACGGTCCGGGGGGGCCTACAATGAGCAGTTCTTC. Translating it yields CASSRSGGAYNEQFF.

The V and J genes are TRBV5-1 and TRBJ1-6, with D maybe TRBD1 (6 bases). Germline assignment: CDR1 SGHRS and CDR2 YFSETQ. This CDR3 has 17 amino acids. Trimming took 0 bases from V and 1 from J, leaving 11 bases between them. The CDR3 DNA is TGCGCCAGCAGCTTGGAACAGGGACGGTCCTATAATTCACCCCTCCACTTT. Its translation is CASSLEQGRSYNSPLHF.

The genes are TRBV5-1 and TRBJ2-3, with 9 bases that match TRBD2. The V gene end was trimmed by 3 bases and the J gene end by 8 bases; junction bases not matched to a gene: 10. CDR1 is SGHRS, CDR2 YFSETQ, per germline. This CDR3 comprises 15 residues. The CDR3 sequence: CASSSPGLASGTQYF. CDR3 nucleotide sequence: TGCGCCAGCAGCTCCCCGGGACTAGCTTCAGGTACGCAGTATTTT.

This clone was picked up one time. The gene calls are TRBV7-2 and TRBJ2-7, with 7 bases matching TRBD2. Losses at the gene ends were 4 bases for V and 2 bases for J; bases not matched to a gene: 11. Germline CDR1 reads SGHTA; CDR2 reads FQGNSA. This CDR3 contains 16 residues. The CDR3 nucleotides read TGTGCCAGCAGCTGGAGCGCAGCGGGAATAGCCTACGAGCAGTACTTC. Translating it yields CASSWSAAGIAYEQYF.

This clone was picked up a small number of times. The chain is built from TRBV18 and TRBJ2-1; 9 bases fit TRBD1. This CDR3 is built from 14 residues. CDR1 KGHSH and CDR2 LQKENI come from the germline V gene. J gave up 7 bases and V 3 bases, and 4 bases lay outside the gene matches. CDR3 sequence (DNA): TGTGCCAGCTCACCCCCGGGACAGGGTAATGAGCAGTTCTTC. It specifies CASSPPGQGNEQFF.

The chain combines TRBV30 with TRBJ2-2; D not resolved. The CDR3 covers 14 residues. V was shortened by 0 bases and J by 0 bases, with 5 bases between the two germline ends. Germline CDR1 and CDR2: GTSNPN and SVGIG (reference sequence). The CDR3 DNA reads TGTGCCTGGAGTGTAAATACGAACACCGGGGAGCTGTTTTTT. Translating gives CAWSVNTNTGELFF.

V usage is TRBV6-6 and J usage is TRBJ2-7; D unclear. V was trimmed by 0 bases and J by 0 bases, leaving 6 bases between them. This CDR3 is built from 14 residues. Germline values: CDR1 MNHNY, CDR2 SVGAGI (reference sequence). The chain's CDR3 is CASSYSQDSYEQYF. CDR3 coding DNA: TGTGCCAGCAGTTACTCTCAGGACTCCTACGAGCAGTACTTC.

This clone was recorded a few times. This sequence joins TRBV7-2 and TRBJ2-5; TRBD2 aligns across 11 bases. The germline V gene encodes CDR1 SGHTA and CDR2 FQGNSA. The junction had 7 bases not matched to a gene; V was cut back by 2 bases and J by 5 bases. CDR3 size: 16 residues. The CDR3 protein is CASSLTSGRLGETQYF. The CDR3 DNA sequence: TGTGCCAGCAGCTTAACTAGCGGGAGACTAGGGGAGACCCAGTACTTC.